This T cell receptor (beta chain) was observed in a study of blood T cells in healthy people across ages. V dropped 1 base and J dropped 8 bases, with 11 bases sitting between them. The CDR3 runs to 13 residues. CDR1 is SGHTA, CDR2 FQGNSA, per germline. The authors ran a second PCR of about 7 to 11 cycles using a sample-barcoded 5' primer and a J-beta primer mix. TCRdb reprocessed the 5' RACE reads with MiXCR, giving one entry per CDR3 protein. The sample shows 1.4 million or so distinct CDR3 sequences, about 42% of them seen only once. Study-wide points: Unsorted PBMC material precluded a definitive naive versus antigen-experienced comparison.

This clonotype was seen a handful of times. Its antigen remains unidentified. This clonotype originated in a young woman in good health. Sequenced material: blood. The rearrangement uses TRBV7-2 and TRBJ1-2; TRBD1 is a possible D gene (5 bases). The CDR3 bases are TGTGCCAGCAGCTTAGAGGCAGGGCAAGGCTACACCTTC. This codes for CASSLEAGQGYTF. The variable domain in full, with the rest retrieved from reference TRBV7-2 and TRBJ1-2, is GAGVSQSPSNKVTEKGKDVELRCDPISGHTALYWYRQSLGQGLEFLIYFQGNSAPDKSGLPSDRFSAERTGGSVSTLTIQRTQQEDSAVYLCASSLEAGQGYTFGSGTRLTVV.